The text below deals with one T cell receptor beta chain. Its target is not known. Assay used: immunoSEQ multiplex PCR; TCRdb lists only in-frame clones, some missing. The table shows 160,000 or so clones, with 70% to 90% occurring only once. This sample stems from a study of T cell responses to AZD1222 COVID-19 vaccine. Overall study results and limits: Regions left unmutated in variants are reportedly the target of nearly half of spike-specific TCRs. AZD1222 recipients seropositive at baseline numbered only six or seven. Donors were largely white British and mainly female; clonal diversity was possibly underestimated.

Germline CDR1 and CDR2: LGHNA and YNFKEQ. V lost 4 bases to trimming and J lost 0 bases, with 15 bases between them. CDR3 size: 16 residues. The TCR comes from an adult who had recovered from COVID-19. The chain combines TRBV4-2 with TRBJ1-1; a possible D gene is TRBD1 (6 bases). The sample consisted of peripheral blood, taken after recovery from COVID-19. The CDR3 DNA sequence: TGTGCCAGCAGCCTGGGGGTGGGGGCTTTGAACACTGAAGCTTTCTTT. It yields the protein CASSLGVGALNTEAFF.